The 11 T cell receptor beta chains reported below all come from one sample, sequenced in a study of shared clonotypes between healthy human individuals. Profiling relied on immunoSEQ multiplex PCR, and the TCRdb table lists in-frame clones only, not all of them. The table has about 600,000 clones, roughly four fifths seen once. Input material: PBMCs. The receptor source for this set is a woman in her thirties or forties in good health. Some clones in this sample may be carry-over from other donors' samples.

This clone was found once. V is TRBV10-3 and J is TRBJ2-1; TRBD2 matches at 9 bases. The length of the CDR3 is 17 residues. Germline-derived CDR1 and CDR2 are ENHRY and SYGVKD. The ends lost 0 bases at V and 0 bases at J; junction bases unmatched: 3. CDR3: CAISESGLASSYNEQFF. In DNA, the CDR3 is TGTGCCATCAGTGAGTCCGGACTAGCGTCCTCCTACAATGAGCAGTTCTTC.

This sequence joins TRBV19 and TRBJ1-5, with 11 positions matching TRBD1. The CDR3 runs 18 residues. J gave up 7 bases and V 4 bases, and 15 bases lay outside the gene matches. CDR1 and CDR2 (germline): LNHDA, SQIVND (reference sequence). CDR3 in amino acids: CASSTFLRGQGAKQPQHF. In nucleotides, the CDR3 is TGTGCCAGTAGTACCTTCCTGCGAGGACAGGGGGCGAAGCAGCCCCAGCATTTT.

DNA for the CDR3: TGTGCCAGCAGCGGAGGGTCAAACAATGAGCAGTTCTTC. Translated: CASSGGSNNEQFF. The chain joins TRBV5-4 to TRBJ2-1; D is perhaps TRBD2 (6 bases). This CDR3 comprises 13 residues. V gave up 4 bases and J gave up 5 bases, with 10 bases separating them. Germline CDR1 and CDR2: SGHNT and YYREEE (reference sequence). Together with reference TRBV5-4 and TRBJ2-1, the CDR3 gives the full variable domain: ETGVTQSPTHLIKTRGQQVTLRCSSQSGHNTVSWYQQALGQGPQFIFQYYREEENGRGNFPPRFSGLQFPNYSSELNVNALELDDSALYLCASSGGSNNEQFFGPGTRLTVL.

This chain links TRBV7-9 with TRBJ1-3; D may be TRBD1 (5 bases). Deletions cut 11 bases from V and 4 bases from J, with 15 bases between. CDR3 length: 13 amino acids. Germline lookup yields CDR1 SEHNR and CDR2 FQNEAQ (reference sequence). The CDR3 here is CALREGIGNTIYF. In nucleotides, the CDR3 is TGTGCCTTGCGTGAGGGGATAGGAAACACCATATATTTT.

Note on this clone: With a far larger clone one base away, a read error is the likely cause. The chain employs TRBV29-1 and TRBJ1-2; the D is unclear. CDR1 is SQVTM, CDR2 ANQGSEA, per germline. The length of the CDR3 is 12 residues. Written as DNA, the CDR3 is TGCAGCCCCGAAATGGTCCCCTATGTCTACACCTTC. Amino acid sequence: CSPEMVPYVYTF.

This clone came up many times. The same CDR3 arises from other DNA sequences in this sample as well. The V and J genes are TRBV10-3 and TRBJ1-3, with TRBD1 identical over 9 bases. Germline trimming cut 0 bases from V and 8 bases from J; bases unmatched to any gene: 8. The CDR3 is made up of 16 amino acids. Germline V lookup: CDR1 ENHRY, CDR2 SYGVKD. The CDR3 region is CAISESTGGVVDTIYF. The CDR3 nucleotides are TGTGCCATCAGTGAGTCGACAGGGGGGGTCGTGGACACCATATATTTT.

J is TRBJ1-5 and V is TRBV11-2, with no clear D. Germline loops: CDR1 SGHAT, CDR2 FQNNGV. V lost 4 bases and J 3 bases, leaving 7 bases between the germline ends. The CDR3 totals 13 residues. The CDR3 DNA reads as TGTGCCAGCAGCTCTCAACTCAATCAGCCCCAGCATTTT. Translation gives CASSSQLNQPQHF. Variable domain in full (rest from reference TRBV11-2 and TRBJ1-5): EAGVAQSPRYKIIEKRQSVAFWCNPISGHATLYWYQQILGQGPKLLIQFQNNGVVDDSQLPKDRFSAERLKGVDSTLKIQPAKLEDSAVYLCASSSQLNQPQHFGDGTRLSIL.

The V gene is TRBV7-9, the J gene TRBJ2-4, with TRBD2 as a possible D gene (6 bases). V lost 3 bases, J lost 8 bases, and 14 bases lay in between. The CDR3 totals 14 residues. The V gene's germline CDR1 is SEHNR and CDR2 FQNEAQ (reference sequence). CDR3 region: CASSFGGNADIQYF. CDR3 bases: TGTGCCAGCAGCTTCGGCGGGAACGCGGACATTCAGTACTTC. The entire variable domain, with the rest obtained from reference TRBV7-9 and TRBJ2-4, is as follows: DTGVSQNPRHKITKRGQNVTFRCDPISEHNRLYWYRQTLGQGPEFLTYFQNEAQLEKSRLLSDRFSAERPKGSFSTLEIQRTEQGDSAMYLCASSFGGNADIQYFGAGTRLSVL.

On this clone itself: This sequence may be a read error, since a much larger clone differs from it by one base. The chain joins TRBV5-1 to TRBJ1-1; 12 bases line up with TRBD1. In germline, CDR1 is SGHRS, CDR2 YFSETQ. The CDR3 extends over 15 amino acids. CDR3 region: CASSPGTGGDPESFF. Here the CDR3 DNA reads TGCGCCAGCAGCCCTGGGACAGGGGGCGACCCTGAATCTTTCTTT.

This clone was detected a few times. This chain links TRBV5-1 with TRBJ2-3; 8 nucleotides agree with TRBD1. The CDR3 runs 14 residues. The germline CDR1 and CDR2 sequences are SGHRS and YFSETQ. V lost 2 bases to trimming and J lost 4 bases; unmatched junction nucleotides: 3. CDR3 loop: CASSFGQGPDTQYF. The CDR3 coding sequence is TGCGCCAGCAGCTTCGGACAGGGACCAGATACGCAGTATTTT.

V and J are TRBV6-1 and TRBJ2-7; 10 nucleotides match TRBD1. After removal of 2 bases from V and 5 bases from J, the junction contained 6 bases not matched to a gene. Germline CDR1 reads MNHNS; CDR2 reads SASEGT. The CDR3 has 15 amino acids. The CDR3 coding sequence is TGTGCCAGCAGTGAAATGGGACAGGGGTATCACGAGCAGTACTTC. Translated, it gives CASSEMGQGYHEQYF.